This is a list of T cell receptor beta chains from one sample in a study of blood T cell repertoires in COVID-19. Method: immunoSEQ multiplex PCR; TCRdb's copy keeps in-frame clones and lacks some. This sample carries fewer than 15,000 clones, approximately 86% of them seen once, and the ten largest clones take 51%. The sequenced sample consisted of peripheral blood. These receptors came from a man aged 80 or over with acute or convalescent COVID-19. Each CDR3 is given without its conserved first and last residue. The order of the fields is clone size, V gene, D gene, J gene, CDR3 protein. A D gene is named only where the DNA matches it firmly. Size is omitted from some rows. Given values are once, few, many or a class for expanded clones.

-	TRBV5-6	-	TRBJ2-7	ASSFTAGASQYEQY
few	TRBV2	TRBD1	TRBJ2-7	ASERQGTRYEQY
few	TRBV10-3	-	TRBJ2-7	AINSGESYEQY
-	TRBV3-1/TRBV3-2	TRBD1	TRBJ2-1	ASSRETGGAYNEQF
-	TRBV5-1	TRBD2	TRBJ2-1	ASSSFSGRYYNEQF
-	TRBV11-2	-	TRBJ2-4	ASSLDLGAGGNIQY
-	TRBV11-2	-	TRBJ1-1	ASSSRTANTEAF
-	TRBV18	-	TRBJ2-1	ASKDRNRDFPHHRQF
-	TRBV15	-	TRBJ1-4	ATSRDTGEKLF
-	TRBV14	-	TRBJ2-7	ASRPTGVAYEQY